What follows describes a single T cell receptor (beta chain). Repertoires were generated with immunoSEQ multiplex PCR, while TCRdb's copy carries only in-frame clones and drops some. The sample includes about 220,000 clones, roughly 84% of them seen just once. The germline V gene has CDR1 MGHRA and CDR2 YSYEKL. The V end was cut by 0 bases, the J end by 4 bases, with 9 bases between. CDR3 length: 14 amino acids. The sample belongs to a study of blood T cell repertoires in COVID-19. Study information: The samples span acute and convalescent COVID-19 from the United States, Italy and Spain. PBMCs, B-cell-depleted T cells, or T cells were the source of the cDNA or gDNA that made up the material.

The sequence came from a woman in her twenties or thirties who had recovered from COVID-19. The specimen sequenced was peripheral blood. The J gene is TRBJ1-1, the V gene TRBV4-1; D gene unclear. The CDR3 here is CASSQDRESTEAFF. Written as DNA, the CDR3 is TGCGCCAGCAGCCAAGATCGGGAGAGCACTGAAGCTTTCTTT.